A single T cell receptor beta chain is shown here with its context. Antigen unknown. The CDR3 runs 13 residues. Germline CDR1 reads SGHRS; CDR2 reads YFSETQ. Trimming removed 3 bases at V and 0 bases at J, with 6 bases between. These data belong to a study of Ad26.COV2.S vaccination and SARS-CoV-2 variants. Study-level points and caveats: Participants in the vaccine arm had higher spike-specific TCR breadth; placebo recipients had lower. Substantial breadth in spike-specific CD8+ and CD4+ T cell responses was reportedly seen after vaccination. The TCR-based breadth and depth measures might underestimate overall T cell responses.

Sequenced by immunoSEQ multiplex PCR; TCRdb stores in-frame clones only, minus some. The data show about 94,000 clones, around 82% seen once. V and J are TRBV5-1 and TRBJ1-1; D gene uncertain. This clonotype originated in a human donor who had recovered from COVID-19. This specimen was peripheral blood, taken after recovery from COVID-19. CDR3 sequence (DNA): TGCGCCAGCAGCTCAGTATTGAACACTGAAGCTTTCTTT. Translated: CASSSVLNTEAFF.